This TCR beta chain was identified during a study of human T cells and chemical hapten exposure. MiXCR, run by TCRdb on the RACE reads, gives a single entry per CDR3 protein. The sample gives a few hundred thousand distinct CDR3 sequences, roughly 7.4% of which show up once; roughly 1.2% is in the top ten. The time point was: pre-sensitization, week 0. Regarding treatment: therapeutic diphenylcyclopropenone sensitization with weekly scalp DPC. This clonotype occurred a few times. Sequencing used whole blood, obtained in connection with sensitization to the hapten diphenylcyclopropenone (DPC). This sequence originates from a man between 18 and 29 years old with alopecia areata. Some clones in this sample may be carry-over from other donors' samples.

The CDR3 bases are TGCAGTGCTGGGACCACCTCAGGGGGCCTAGTTGTAGGGGCCAACGTCCTGACTTTC. Its translation: CSAGTTSGGLVVGANVLTF. The V and J genes are TRBV20-1 and TRBJ2-6; 8 bases fit TRBD1. The V and J ends lost 5 bases and 4 bases, in that order; junction bases with no gene match: 19. CDR1 and CDR2 (germline): DFQATT, SNEGSKA (reference sequence). The CDR3 has 19 residues.